The clone carrying this T cell receptor beta chain was observed once. The data stem from a study of blood T cell repertoires in COVID-19. At the level of the study: Whether acute or convalescent, the COVID-19 samples came from the United States, Italy and Spain. T cells, B-cell-depleted T cells, or PBMCs provided the cDNA or gDNA that served as material.

Measured with immunoSEQ multiplex PCR; TCRdb has only the in-frame clones, and not every one. There are approximately 230,000 clones in the sample; approximately 80% occur only once, and under 5.5% lies in the top ten. Trimming removed 6 bases from V and 8 bases from J; junction bases left unmatched: 12. Germline assignment: CDR1 MNHEY and CDR2 SMNVEV (reference sequence). This CDR3 region has 15 residues. The clonotype was recovered from an elderly woman with active or convalescent COVID-19. The specimen sequenced was peripheral blood. This chain links TRBV27 with TRBJ2-3; TRBD1 matches 9 bases. The CDR3 loop reads CASSKWDRAIGTQYF. The CDR3 DNA reads TGTGCCAGCAGCAAGTGGGACAGGGCCATTGGTACGCAGTATTTT.